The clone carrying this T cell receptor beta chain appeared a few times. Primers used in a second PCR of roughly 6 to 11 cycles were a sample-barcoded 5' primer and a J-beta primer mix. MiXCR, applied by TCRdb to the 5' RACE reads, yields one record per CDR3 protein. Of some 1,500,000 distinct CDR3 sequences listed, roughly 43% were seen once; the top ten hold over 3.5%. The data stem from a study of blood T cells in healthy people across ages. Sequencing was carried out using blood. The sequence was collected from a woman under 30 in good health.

The CDR3 DNA follows: TGTGCCAGCAGTTACTCGAGAGGGTTCAACTACGAGCAGTACTTC. It codes for CASSYSRGFNYEQYF. The chain has TRBV6-5 and TRBJ2-7; a weak D match, TRBD2 (5 bases). Germline lookup yields CDR1 MNHEY and CDR2 SVGAGI. The CDR3 has 15 amino acids. V dropped 0 bases and J dropped 3 bases, with 12 bases sitting between them.